The source of this T cell receptor beta chain is a study of Ad26.COV2.S vaccination and SARS-CoV-2 variants. The CDR3 consists of 15 residues. V was trimmed by 5 bases and J by 3 bases, leaving 17 bases between them. CDR1 is SEHNR and CDR2 is FQNEAQ in the germline V gene (reference sequence). The method was immunoSEQ multiplex PCR; TCRdb's version includes in-frame clones alone and lacks a portion of them. The table lists over 350,000 clones, roughly nine tenths of them singletons. This clone has more than one count but fewer than ten. Treatment in this sample: around 19 received Ad26.COV2.S at low or high dose, single or two shots; 5 received placebo; per-sample allocation not given. Following the first vaccine or placebo injection, samples were taken on day 63. Boston provided a donor who was an adult aged 18-55 years.

The TCR comes from a person between 18 and 65 years old who received the Ad26.COV2.S COVID-19 vaccine or a placebo. V gene TRBV7-9 combines with J gene TRBJ2-7, with D possibly being TRBD1 or TRBD2 (5 bases each). The sample in question was peripheral blood, obtained in a trial of Ad26.COV2.S vaccine versus placebo. The CDR3 nucleotides read TGTGCCAGCAGCCCGGGCTCCCCGAGGGGCTACGAGCAGTACTTC. Amino acid sequence: CASSPGSPRGYEQYF.